What follows are 15 T cell receptor beta chains derived from one specimen sequenced in a study of blood T cell repertoires in COVID-19. The table came from immunoSEQ multiplex PCR; TCRdb's copy has only in-frame clones and leaves some out. In the table there are 310,000 or so clones, approximately 93% of which are singletons. Sequenced input: peripheral blood. The receptors come from a woman in her thirties with COVID-19, enrolled during active disease.

The genes are TRBV11-2 and TRBJ2-7; 14 nucleotides match TRBD2. Trimming cost V 3 bases and J 6 bases; bases outside gene matches: 4. The CDR3 loop spans 15 amino acids. CDR1 is SGHAT and CDR2 is FQNNGV in the germline V gene. CDR3 nucleotides: TGTGCCAGCAGCTTTGGGACTAGCGGGAGTATCGAGCAGTACTTC. Protein sequence: CASSFGTSGSIEQYF.

The rearrangement links TRBV29-1 to TRBJ2-3; D remains ambiguous. V was shortened by 5 bases and J by 5 bases, with 14 bases between the two germline ends. The CDR3 length is 13 residues. CDR1 SQVTM and CDR2 ANQGSEA come from the germline V gene. The CDR3 DNA reads TGCAGCGTTTCGGTGGCTGGCGGAGATACGCAGTATTTT. Protein sequence: CSVSVAGGDTQYF.

The chain uses TRBV27 and TRBJ2-1, with D perhaps TRBD2 (5 bases). Germline V CDR1 and CDR2: MNHEY, SMNVEV (reference sequence). V dropped 0 bases and J dropped 3 bases, with 18 bases sitting between them. The CDR3 is 18 amino acids. The CDR3 DNA is TGTGCCAGCAGTTTATCTGCGGGCGGACTGGGGATCTACAATGAGCAGTTCTTC. Amino acid sequence: CASSLSAGGLGIYNEQFF.

This chain connects TRBV18 to TRBJ2-2; maybe TRBD2 (6 bases). Germline V lookup: CDR1 KGHSH, CDR2 LQKENI. Trimming shortened V by 6 bases and J by 4 bases, and 12 bases separated the two germline ends. This CDR3 has 14 amino acids. The CDR3 nucleotides read TGTGCCAGCTCTAAGGCCGGGGGCACCGGGGAGCTGTTTTTT. Its protein is CASSKAGGTGELFF. The whole variable domain, remainder taken from reference TRBV18 and TRBJ2-2, is NAGVMQNPRHLVRRRGQEARLRCSPMKGHSHVYWYRQLPEEGLKFMVYLQKENIIDESGMPKERFSAEFPKEGPSILRIQQVVRGDSAAYFCASSKAGGTGELFFGEGSRLTVL.

The gene calls are TRBV5-1 and TRBJ2-1, with 11 positions matching TRBD2. Germline CDR1 and CDR2: SGHRS and YFSETQ. The CDR3 is 18 residues long. Germline trimming cut 3 bases from V and 0 bases from J; bases unmatched to any gene: 8. CDR3 in amino acids: CASSWRTSGRDSYNEQFF. The CDR3 coding sequence is TGCGCCAGCAGCTGGAGAACTAGCGGGAGAGACTCCTACAATGAGCAGTTCTTC.

The chain is built from TRBV6-1 and TRBJ2-7; D is possibly TRBD1 (5 bases). This CDR3 is 14 amino acids long. Per the germline V gene, CDR1 is MNHNS and CDR2 is SASEGT. V was cut by 0 bases and J by 2 bases, with 8 bases left in between. DNA for the CDR3: TGTGCCAGCAGTGAAGCGCCAGGGACCTACGAGCAGTACTTC. Amino acid sequence: CASSEAPGTYEQYF.

The V gene is TRBV6-5, the J gene TRBJ2-3; D is ambiguous. The CDR3 covers 13 residues. Trimming removed 8 bases at V and 0 bases at J, with 9 bases between. Germline CDR1 reads MNHEY; CDR2 reads SVGAGI. CDR3 bases: TGTGCCAGCCGATTTAGAAGCACAGATACGCAGTATTTT. This translates into CASRFRSTDTQYF.

The chain carries TRBV5-5 and TRBJ1-3; 8 nucleotides align to TRBD1. In germline, CDR1 is SGHKS, CDR2 YYEKEE (reference sequence). V trimming: 4 bases; J trimming: 4 bases; junction bases outside the gene matches: 16. The CDR3 runs 18 residues. CDR3 sequence (DNA): TGTGCCAGCAGCATGGGTCAATTAGACAGGGGACGCGGAAACACCATATATTTT. Translation: CASSMGQLDRGRGNTIYF.

This chain joins TRBV24-1 and TRBJ2-5; D gene uncertain. Trimming took 5 bases from V and 5 from J, leaving 11 bases between them. The CDR3 extends over 13 amino acids. Germline lookup yields CDR1 KGHDR and CDR2 SFDVKD. The CDR3 is CATSAPFSETQYF. The CDR3 DNA is TGTGCCACCAGTGCCCCTTTTAGCGAGACCCAGTACTTC.

The V call is TRBV5-5, the J call TRBJ2-3; a weak D match, TRBD1 (6 bases). Trimming stripped 3 bases from V and 0 bases from J, with 14 bases between. The germline V gene encodes CDR1 SGHKS and CDR2 YYEKEE (reference sequence). The CDR3 length is 16 residues. The CDR3 DNA follows: TGTGCCAGCAGCTCAACCGGGACAACGAGCACAGATACGCAGTATTTT. It yields the protein CASSSTGTTSTDTQYF.

V gene TRBV18 combines with J gene TRBJ1-2; D uncertain. This CDR3 has 16 amino acids. Germline assignment: CDR1 KGHSH and CDR2 LQKENI. Trimming shortened V by 2 bases and J by 1 base, and 14 bases separated the two germline ends. The CDR3 DNA is TGTGCCAGCTCACCATCGCGGGCAGAACTTAACTATGGCTACACCTTC. Its protein product is CASSPSRAELNYGYTF. Full variable domain (remainder filled in from reference TRBV18 and TRBJ1-2): NAGVMQNPRHLVRRRGQEARLRCSPMKGHSHVYWYRQLPEEGLKFMVYLQKENIIDESGMPKERFSAEFPKEGPSILRIQQVVRGDSAAYFCASSPSRAELNYGYTFGSGTRLTVV.

The J gene is TRBJ1-1, the V gene TRBV28; unclear D gene. Germline V lookup: CDR1 MDHEN, CDR2 SYDVKM. The CDR3 covers 12 residues. V was cut by 1 base and J by 5 bases, with 5 bases left in between. CDR3 DNA: TGTGCCAGCAGTTTATCCGGGACTGAAGCTTTCTTT. It encodes CASSLSGTEAFF.

The gene calls are TRBV20-1 and TRBJ1-2; tentatively, D is TRBD1 (6 bases). CDR1 DFQATT and CDR2 SNEGSKA come from the germline V gene (reference sequence). V lost 3 bases and J lost 1, with 12 bases in between. There are 14 residues in the CDR3. This chain's CDR3 is CSASGGRDNYGYTF. For the CDR3, the DNA is TGCAGTGCTAGTGGGGGCAGAGATAACTATGGCTACACCTTC.

V usage is TRBV25-1 and J usage is TRBJ1-3; possible D gene TRBD1, 5 bases. CDR3 size: 15 residues. Germline V lookup: CDR1 MGHDK, CDR2 SYGVNS. V lost 3 bases to trimming and J lost 0 bases, with 9 bases between them. CDR3 amino acids: CASSDSGGSGNTIYF. DNA of the CDR3: TGTGCCAGCAGTGATTCGGGGGGCTCTGGAAACACCATATATTTT.

This clone was found a few times. The genes are TRBV18 and TRBJ1-3; D uncertain. This CDR3 region has 17 residues. Per germline, CDR1 KGHSH and CDR2 LQKENI. Trimming pared 3 bases from V and 0 bases from J, leaving 15 bases between. CDR3 loop: CASSPQGYSYSGNTIYF. In DNA form, the CDR3 reads TGTGCCAGCTCACCCCAAGGTTACAGTTACTCTGGAAACACCATATATTTT.